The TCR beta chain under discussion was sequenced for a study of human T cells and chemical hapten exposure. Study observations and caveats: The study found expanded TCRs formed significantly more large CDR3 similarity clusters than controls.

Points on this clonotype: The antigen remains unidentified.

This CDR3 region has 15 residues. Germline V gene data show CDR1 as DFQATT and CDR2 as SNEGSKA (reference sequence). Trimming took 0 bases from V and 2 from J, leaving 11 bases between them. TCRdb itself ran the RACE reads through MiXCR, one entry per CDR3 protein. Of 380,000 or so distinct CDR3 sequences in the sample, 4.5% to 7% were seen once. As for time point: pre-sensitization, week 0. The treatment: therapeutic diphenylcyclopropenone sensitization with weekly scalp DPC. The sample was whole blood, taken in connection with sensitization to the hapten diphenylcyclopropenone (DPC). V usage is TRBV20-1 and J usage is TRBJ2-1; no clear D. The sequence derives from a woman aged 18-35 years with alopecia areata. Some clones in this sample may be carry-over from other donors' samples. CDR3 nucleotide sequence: TGCAGTGCTAGAGATTCATCCGACCCCTACAATGAGCAGTTCTTC. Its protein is CSARDSSDPYNEQFF.